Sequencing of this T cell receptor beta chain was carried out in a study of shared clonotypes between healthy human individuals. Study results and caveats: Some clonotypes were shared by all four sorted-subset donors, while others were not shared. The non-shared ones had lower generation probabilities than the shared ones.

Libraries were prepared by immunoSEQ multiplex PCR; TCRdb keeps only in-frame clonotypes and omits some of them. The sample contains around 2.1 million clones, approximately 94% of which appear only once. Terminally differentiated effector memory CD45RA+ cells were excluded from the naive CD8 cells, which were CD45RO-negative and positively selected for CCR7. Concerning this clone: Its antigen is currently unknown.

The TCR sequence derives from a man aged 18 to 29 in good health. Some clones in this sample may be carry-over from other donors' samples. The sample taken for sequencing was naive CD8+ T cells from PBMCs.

CDR3 sequence (DNA): TGCGCCAGCAGCTTAGTGACTAGCGGTTCGAATGAGCAGTTCTTC. Its protein is CASSLVTSGSNEQFF. The chain couples TRBV5-1 to TRBJ2-1; 9 bases line up with TRBD2. The CDR3 contains 15 residues. Germline V gene sequence: CDR1 SGHRS, CDR2 YFSETQ. J was trimmed by 7 bases and V by 2 bases; bases with no gene match: 7.